This T cell receptor (beta chain) was sequenced in a study of cytomegalovirus exposure and HLA in healthy donors. Data came from immunoSEQ multiplex PCR; TCRdb stores just in-frame clones and leaves some out. The table includes over 120,000 clones, 70% to 90% detected once. The study drew the donors from its roughly 120-subject validation cohort, separate from the approximately 700-subject first cohort. This CDR3 has 16 amino acids. V was clipped by 0 bases and J by 0 bases, with 11 bases between them. Germline V gives CDR1 SGHRS, CDR2 YFSETQ. The rearrangement joins TRBV5-1 to TRBJ2-3; perhaps TRBD2 as D (5 bases). Sequenced material: PBMCs. The clonotype originates from a woman between 25 and 40 years old in good health and CMV-seropositive. The CDR3 protein is CASSLGRTTSTDTQYF. The CDR3 DNA reads TGCGCCAGCAGCTTGGGGAGGACCACTAGCACAGATACGCAGTATTTT.